Each of the 14 T cell receptor beta chains below was sequenced from the same sample in a study of CD8 T cells in Susac syndrome. A quantity of about 0.45 to 1 ug RNA underwent reverse transcription using random hexamers. TCRdb reprocessed the immunoSEQ multiplex PCR reads via MiXCR and lists one record per CDR3 protein. The sample shows 250,000 to 300,000 distinct CDR3 sequences, about 85% of them seen only once. The sequenced material came from CD8+ T cells from PBMCs. The receptors stem from a human donor with multiple sclerosis.

This clonotype has a single count. This chain links TRBV5-5 with TRBJ2-5, with D hard to call. The CDR3 has 16 residues. Germline lookup yields CDR1 SGHKS and CDR2 YYEKEE (reference sequence). The V gene lost 2 bases and the J gene lost 5 bases, with 19 bases spanning the gap. In DNA form, the CDR3 reads TGTGCCAGCAGCTTAAGCCCCGGCGGCTTGGGGGAGACCCAGTACTTC. Translated, it gives CASSLSPGGLGETQYF.

The sample holds a few counts of this clonotype. The chain combines TRBV28 with TRBJ2-5; D gene unclear. V lost 3 bases and J 5 bases, leaving 7 bases between the germline ends. Per the germline V gene, CDR1 is MDHEN and CDR2 is SYDVKM. There are 12 residues in the CDR3. The CDR3 region is CASSFDEETQYF. As DNA, the CDR3 is TGTGCCAGCAGTTTTGACGAGGAGACCCAGTACTTC.

The rearrangement joins TRBV27 to TRBJ2-7; TRBD1 matches 7 bases. Germline lookup yields CDR1 MNHEY and CDR2 SMNVEV (reference sequence). This CDR3 spans 15 amino acids. V was clipped by 5 bases and J by 4 bases; unmatched bases: 11. For the CDR3, the DNA is TGTGCCAGCAGTCCTTCGCAGACAGGGTATTACGAGCAGTACTTC. Protein product: CASSPSQTGYYEQYF.

This chain joins TRBV20-1 and TRBJ2-1; 9 nucleotides line up with TRBD2. Germline lookup yields CDR1 DFQATT and CDR2 SNEGSKA (reference sequence). The V gene end was trimmed by 6 bases and the J gene end by 8 bases; junction bases not matched to a gene: 20. The CDR3 loop spans 17 amino acids. The CDR3 bases are TGCAGTGCGAATCCCTACGGGGGGGTAGCGGGAGCCCATGAGCAGTTCTTC. This translates into CSANPYGGVAGAHEQFF.

V gene TRBV5-6 combines with J gene TRBJ2-3; D possibly corresponds to TRBD2 (5 bases). The length of the CDR3 is 12 residues. Germline CDR1 reads SGHDT; CDR2 reads YYEEEE. Trimming left V 3 bases short and J 4 bases short, with 6 bases between. CDR3: CASSWGADTQYF. CDR3 in DNA: TGTGCCAGCAGCTGGGGAGCAGATACGCAGTATTTT. Using reference TRBV5-6 and TRBJ2-3 for the parts outside the CDR3, the full variable domain is DAGVTQSPTHLIKTRGQQVTLRCSPKSGHDTVSWYQQALGQGPQFIFQYYEEEERQRGNFPDRFSGHQFPNYSSELNVNALLLGDSALYLCASSWGADTQYFGPGTRLTVL.

The chain combines TRBV27 with TRBJ2-1; 8 nucleotides line up with TRBD2. V lost 2 bases, J lost 5 bases, and 8 bases stayed unmatched. The V gene's germline CDR1 is MNHEY and CDR2 SMNVEV (reference sequence). The CDR3 totals 16 residues. CDR3 nucleotide sequence: TGTGCCAGCAGTTTAGGCCGGGAGGGACCTAACAATGAGCAGTTCTTC. The encoded protein is CASSLGREGPNNEQFF.

The rearrangement uses TRBV2 and TRBJ2-3; 7 bases map to TRBD2. The CDR3 is 16 residues long. Germline lookup yields CDR1 SNHLY and CDR2 FYNNEI. Trimming cost V 3 bases and J 7 bases; bases outside gene matches: 13. The CDR3 protein is CASSDTQREWDNTQYF. DNA for the CDR3: TGTGCCAGCAGTGATACCCAGCGGGAATGGGATAATACGCAGTATTTT. Filled out from reference TRBV2 and TRBJ2-3, the complete variable domain reads EPEVTQTPSHQVTQMGQEVILRCVPISNHLYFYWYRQILGQKVEFLVSFYNNEISEKSEIFDDQFSVERPDGSNFTLKIRSTKLEDSAMYFCASSDTQREWDNTQYFGPGTRLTVL.

The chain is built from TRBV9 and TRBJ2-5; D might be TRBD1 (5 bases). The V end lost 0 bases, the J end lost 5 bases, and 8 bases lay between the germline ends. Germline V CDR1 and CDR2: SGDLS, YYNGEE. CDR3 length equals 13 residues. The CDR3 DNA sequence: TGTGCCAGCAGCGTAGCTTCAGGGGAGACCCAGTACTTC. Its protein is CASSVASGETQYF.

The rearrangement uses TRBV5-1 and TRBJ2-3; D is undetermined. The V end was cut by 0 bases, the J end by 1 base, with 9 bases between. Germline CDR1 is SGHRS and CDR2 is YFSETQ. CDR3 length: 15 amino acids. CDR3 DNA sequence: TGCGCCAGCAGCTTGGAAGTACTCCGCACAGATACGCAGTATTTT. This encodes CASSLEVLRTDTQYF.

The chain recombines TRBV11-2 with TRBJ2-2; D gene uncertain. The CDR3 loop spans 14 amino acids. The V gene's germline CDR1 is SGHAT and CDR2 FQNNGV. Trimming pared 8 bases from V and 0 bases from J, leaving 10 bases between. The CDR3 nucleotides read TGTGCCAGCCCCCCTGGGGCGAACACCGGGGAGCTGTTTTTT. Translating it yields CASPPGANTGELFF.

This clonotype occurred once. The chain joins TRBV27 to TRBJ2-7, with TRBD2 matching 14 bases. V gave up 8 bases and J gave up 6 bases; unmatched junction bases: 6. CDR3 size: 14 residues. Per germline, CDR1 MNHEY and CDR2 SMNVEV (reference sequence). Written as DNA, the CDR3 is TGTGCCAGCGGGAGGGGACTAGCGGGAGCCGAGCAGTACTTC. It encodes CASGRGLAGAEQYF.

This clonotype occurred a few times. The chain carries TRBV7-9 and TRBJ2-3, with 11 bases aligning to TRBD2. The CDR3 has 14 residues. V was clipped by 8 bases and J by 4 bases; unmatched bases: 5. Germline V CDR1 and CDR2: SEHNR, FQNEAQ (reference sequence). For the CDR3, the DNA is TGTGCCAGCGGGTTACTAGCGGGAGCAGATACGCAGTATTTT. The encoded protein is CASGLLAGADTQYF.

This clonotype has just a few counts. The genes are TRBV6-4 and TRBJ2-5, with a possible D match to TRBD2 (6 bases). The CDR3 runs 15 residues. V was clipped by 3 bases and J by 4 bases, with 15 bases between them. Germline V lookup: CDR1 MRHNA, CDR2 SNTAGT. CDR3: CASSDSTSLGETQYF. For the CDR3, the DNA is TGTGCCAGCAGTGATTCGACTAGTCTCGGAGAGACCCAGTACTTC.

The V and J genes are TRBV10-3 and TRBJ2-7; D gene uncertain. This CDR3 contains 10 residues. Germline values: CDR1 ENHRY, CDR2 SYGVKD. Trimming stripped 3 bases from V and 6 bases from J, with 3 bases between. The CDR3 DNA sequence: TGTGCCATCAGTGAAGGCGAGCAGTACTTC. Its translation is CAISEGEQYF.